This T cell receptor (beta chain) was observed in a study of OX40 agonist ivuxolimab in advanced cancers. Overall study: Every 2 weeks, ivuxolimab was infused into the patients intravenously at between 0.01 and 10 mg/kg. Prior anti-PD-1, anti-PD-L1 or anti-CTLA-4 therapy did not bar entry, and approximately 40% had some. General observations from the study: The 0.1-3.0 mg/kg partial responders had among the lowest clonal expansion. At 0.1 to 3.0 mg/kg, clonal expansion of CD4+ and CD8+ blood T cells had occurred by week 6.

The method was immunoSEQ multiplex PCR; TCRdb's version includes in-frame clones alone and lacks a portion of them. The sample includes about 79,000 clones, about 92% seen only once; the top ten take approximately 0.3%. This clone has just one count. No antigen is known for it. The CDR3 runs to 14 residues. Germline-derived CDR1 and CDR2 are SGHNT and YENEEA. With 5 bases removed from V and 7 bases from J, the gap between germline ends came to 14 bases. The TCR comes from an adult with an advanced solid tumor such as melanoma, head and neck, liver or kidney cancer. Sequenced here: CD4+ or CD8+ T cells sorted from blood, sampled in a trial of the OX40 agonist ivuxolimab. The J gene is TRBJ2-2, the V gene TRBV11-3; possibly TRBD2 for D (5 bases). Here the CDR3 reads CASSRGRDSGELFF. The CDR3 bases are TGTGCCAGCAGCCGTGGCCGGGATAGCGGGGAGCTGTTTTTT.